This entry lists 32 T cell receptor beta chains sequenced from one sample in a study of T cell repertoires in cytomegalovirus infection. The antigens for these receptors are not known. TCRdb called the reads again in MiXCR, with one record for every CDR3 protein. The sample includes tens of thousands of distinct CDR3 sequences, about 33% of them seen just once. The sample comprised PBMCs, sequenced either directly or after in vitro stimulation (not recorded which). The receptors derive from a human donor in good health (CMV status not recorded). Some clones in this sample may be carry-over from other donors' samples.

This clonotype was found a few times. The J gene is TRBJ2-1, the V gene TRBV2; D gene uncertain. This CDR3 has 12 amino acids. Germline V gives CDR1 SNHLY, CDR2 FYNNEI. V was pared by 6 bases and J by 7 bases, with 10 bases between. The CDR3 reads CASSVGLNEQFF. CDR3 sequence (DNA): TGTGCCAGCAGCGTGGGCTTAAATGAGCAGTTCTTC.

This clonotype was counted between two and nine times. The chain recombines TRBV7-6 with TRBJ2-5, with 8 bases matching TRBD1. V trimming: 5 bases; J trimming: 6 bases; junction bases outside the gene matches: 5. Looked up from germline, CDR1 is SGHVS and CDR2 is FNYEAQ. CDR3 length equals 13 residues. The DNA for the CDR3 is TGTGCCAGCAGCCCAGGACAGGGCCAGACCCAGTACTTC. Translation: CASSPGQGQTQYF.

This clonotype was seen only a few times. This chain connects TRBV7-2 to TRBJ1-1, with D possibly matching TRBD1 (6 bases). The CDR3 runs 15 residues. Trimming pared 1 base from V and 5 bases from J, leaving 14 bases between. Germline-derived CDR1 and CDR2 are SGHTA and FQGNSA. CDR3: CASSLGTGLDTEAFF. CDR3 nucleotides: TGTGCCAGCAGCTTAGGTACAGGGCTTGATACTGAAGCTTTCTTT.

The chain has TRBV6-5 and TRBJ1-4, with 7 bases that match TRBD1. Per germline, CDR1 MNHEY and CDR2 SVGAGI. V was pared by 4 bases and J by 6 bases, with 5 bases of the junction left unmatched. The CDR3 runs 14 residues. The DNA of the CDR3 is TGTGCCAGCAGTTCAGGGGGGATGGATGAAAAACTGTTTTTT. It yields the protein CASSSGGMDEKLFF.

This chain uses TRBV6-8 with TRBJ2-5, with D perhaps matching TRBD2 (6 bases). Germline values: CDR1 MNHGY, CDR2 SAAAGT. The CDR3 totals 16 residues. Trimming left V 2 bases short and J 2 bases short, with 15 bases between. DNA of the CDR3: TGTGCCAGCAGTTACCGGCAGGGAGGTTCTCAAGAGACCCAGTACTTC. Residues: CASSYRQGGSQETQYF.

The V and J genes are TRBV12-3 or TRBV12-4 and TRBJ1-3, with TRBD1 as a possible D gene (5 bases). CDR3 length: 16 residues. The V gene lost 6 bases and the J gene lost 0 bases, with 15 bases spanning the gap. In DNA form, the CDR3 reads TGTGCCAGCAGCCCTGGGGGACGGAGCTCTGGAAACACCATATATTTT. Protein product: CASSPGGRSSGNTIYF.

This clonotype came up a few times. The CDR3 DNA sequence: TGTGCCACCAGCAGAGTCCGGGTTTGGGACACCGGGGAGCTGTTTTTT. Amino acids: CATSRVRVWDTGELFF. The chain uses TRBV15 and TRBJ2-2; D gene unclear. V was trimmed by 1 base and J by 3 bases, leaving 12 bases between them. This CDR3 contains 16 residues. CDR1 is LNHNV, CDR2 YYDKDF, per germline (reference sequence).

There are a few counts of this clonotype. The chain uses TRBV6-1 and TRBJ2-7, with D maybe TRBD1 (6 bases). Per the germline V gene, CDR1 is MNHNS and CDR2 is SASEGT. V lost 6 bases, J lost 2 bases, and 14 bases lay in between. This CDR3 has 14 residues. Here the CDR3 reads CASRARQDTYEQYF. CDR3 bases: TGTGCCAGCAGGGCCAGACAGGACACCTACGAGCAGTACTTC.

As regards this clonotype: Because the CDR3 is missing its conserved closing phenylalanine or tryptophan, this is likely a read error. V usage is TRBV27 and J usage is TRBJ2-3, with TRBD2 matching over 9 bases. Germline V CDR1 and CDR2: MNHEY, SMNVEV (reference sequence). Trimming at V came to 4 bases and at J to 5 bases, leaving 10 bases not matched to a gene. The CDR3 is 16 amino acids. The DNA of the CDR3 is TGTGCCAGCAGTTCCGGTCGGCTAGCGGGGATAGATACGCAGTATTTA. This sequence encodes CASSSGRLAGIDTQYL.

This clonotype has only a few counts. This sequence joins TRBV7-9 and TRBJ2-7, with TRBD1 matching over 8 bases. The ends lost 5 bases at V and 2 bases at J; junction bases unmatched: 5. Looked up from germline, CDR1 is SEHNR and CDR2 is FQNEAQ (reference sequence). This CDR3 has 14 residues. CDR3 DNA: TGTGCCAGCAGCCCGGACAGGGTCCCCTACGAGCAGTACTTC. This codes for CASSPDRVPYEQYF. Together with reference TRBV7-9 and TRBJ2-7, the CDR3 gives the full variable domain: DTGVSQNPRHKITKRGQNVTFRCDPISEHNRLYWYRQTLGQGPEFLTYFQNEAQLEKSRLLSDRFSAERPKGSFSTLEIQRTEQGDSAMYLCASSPDRVPYEQYFGPGTRLTVT.

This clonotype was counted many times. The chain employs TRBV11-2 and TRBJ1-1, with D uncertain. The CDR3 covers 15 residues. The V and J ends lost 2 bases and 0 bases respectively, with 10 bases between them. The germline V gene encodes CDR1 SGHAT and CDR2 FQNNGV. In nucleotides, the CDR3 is TGTGCCAGCAGCTTACTTGCGGTTATGAACACTGAAGCTTTCTTT. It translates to CASSLLAVMNTEAFF.

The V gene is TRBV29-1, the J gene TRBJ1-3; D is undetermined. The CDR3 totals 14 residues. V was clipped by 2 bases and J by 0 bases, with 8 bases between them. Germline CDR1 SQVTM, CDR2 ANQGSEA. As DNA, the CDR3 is TGCAGCGTTGAACTACCGAACTCTGGAAACACCATATATTTT. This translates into CSVELPNSGNTIYF.

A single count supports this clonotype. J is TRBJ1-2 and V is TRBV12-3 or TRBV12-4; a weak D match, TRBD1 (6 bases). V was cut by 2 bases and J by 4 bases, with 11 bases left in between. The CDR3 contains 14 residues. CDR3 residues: CASSLTGPSYGYTF. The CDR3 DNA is TGTGCCAGCAGTTTAACAGGGCCATCCTATGGCTACACCTTC.

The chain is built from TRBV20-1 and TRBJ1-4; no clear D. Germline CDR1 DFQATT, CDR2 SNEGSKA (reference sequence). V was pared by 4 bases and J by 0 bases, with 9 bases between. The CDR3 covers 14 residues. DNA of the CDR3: TGCAGTGCTACCGGGGATGCAACTAATGAAAAACTGTTTTTT. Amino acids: CSATGDATNEKLFF.

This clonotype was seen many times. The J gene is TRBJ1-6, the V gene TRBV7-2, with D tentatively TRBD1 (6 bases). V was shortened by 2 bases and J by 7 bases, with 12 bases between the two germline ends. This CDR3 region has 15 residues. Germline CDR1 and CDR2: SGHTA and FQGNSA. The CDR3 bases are TGTGCCAGCAGCTTAAGTGCAAGGGGGAATTCACCCCTCCACTTT. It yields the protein CASSLSARGNSPLHF.

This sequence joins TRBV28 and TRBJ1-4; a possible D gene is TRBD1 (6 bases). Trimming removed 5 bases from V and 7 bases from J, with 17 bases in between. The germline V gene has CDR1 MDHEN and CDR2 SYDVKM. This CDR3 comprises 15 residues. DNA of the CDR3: TGTGCCAGCAGTGTCCGAGGGGGAATAAGTGAAAAACTGTTTTTT. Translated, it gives CASSVRGGISEKLFF.

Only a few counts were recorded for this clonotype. For the CDR3, the DNA is TGTGCCAGCAGCCCGGCCCCAGGCTATACTATTGCCTACGAGCAGTACTTC. It is translated as CASSPAPGYTIAYEQYF. The chain has TRBV7-6 and TRBJ2-7, with D unclear. The germline V gene has CDR1 SGHVS and CDR2 FNYEAQ. The CDR3 length is 17 residues. Trimming cost V 5 bases and J 2 bases, with 22 bases left between them.

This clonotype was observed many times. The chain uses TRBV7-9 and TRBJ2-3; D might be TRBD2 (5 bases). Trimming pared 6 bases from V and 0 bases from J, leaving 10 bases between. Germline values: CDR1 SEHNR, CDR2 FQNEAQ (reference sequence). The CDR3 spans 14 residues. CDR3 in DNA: TGTGCCAGCAGTCGCGGGTCTAGCACAGATACGCAGTATTTT. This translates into CASSRGSSTDTQYF.

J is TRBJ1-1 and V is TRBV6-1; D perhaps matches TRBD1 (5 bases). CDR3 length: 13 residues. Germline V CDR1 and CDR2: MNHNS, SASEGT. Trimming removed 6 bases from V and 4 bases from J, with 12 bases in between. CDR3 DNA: TGTGCCAGCAGCAGGGATGGTGGCACTGAAGCTTTCTTT. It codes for CASSRDGGTEAFF.

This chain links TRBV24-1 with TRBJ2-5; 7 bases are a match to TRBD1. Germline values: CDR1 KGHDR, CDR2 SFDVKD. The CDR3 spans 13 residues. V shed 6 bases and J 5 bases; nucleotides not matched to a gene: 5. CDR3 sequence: CATSTGARETQYF. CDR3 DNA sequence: TGTGCCACCAGTACAGGGGCGCGGGAGACCCAGTACTTC.

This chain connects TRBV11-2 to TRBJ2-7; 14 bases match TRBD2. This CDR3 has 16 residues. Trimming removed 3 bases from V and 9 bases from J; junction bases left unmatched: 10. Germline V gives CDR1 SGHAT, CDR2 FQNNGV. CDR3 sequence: CASSFGGTSGGIGQYF. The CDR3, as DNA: TGTGCCAGCAGCTTCGGAGGGACTAGCGGGGGCATCGGGCAGTACTTC.

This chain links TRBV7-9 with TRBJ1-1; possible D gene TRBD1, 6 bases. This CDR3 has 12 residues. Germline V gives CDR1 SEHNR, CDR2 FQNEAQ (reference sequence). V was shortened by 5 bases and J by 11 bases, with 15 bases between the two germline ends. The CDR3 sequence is CASSALQGLAFF. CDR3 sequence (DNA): TGTGCCAGCAGCGCGTTACAGGGTCTGGCTTTCTTT.

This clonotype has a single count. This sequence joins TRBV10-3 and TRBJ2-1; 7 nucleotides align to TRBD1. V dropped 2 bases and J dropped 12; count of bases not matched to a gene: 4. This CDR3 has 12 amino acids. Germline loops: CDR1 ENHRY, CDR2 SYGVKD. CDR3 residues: CAISETRDRQFF. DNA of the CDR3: TGTGCCATCAGTGAGACCCGGGACAGGCAGTTCTTC.

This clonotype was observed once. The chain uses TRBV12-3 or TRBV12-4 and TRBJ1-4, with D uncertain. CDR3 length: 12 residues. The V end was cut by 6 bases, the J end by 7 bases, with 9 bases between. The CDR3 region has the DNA TGTGCCAGCAGCCGCCAGCTTGAAAAACTGTTTTTT. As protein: CASSRQLEKLFF.

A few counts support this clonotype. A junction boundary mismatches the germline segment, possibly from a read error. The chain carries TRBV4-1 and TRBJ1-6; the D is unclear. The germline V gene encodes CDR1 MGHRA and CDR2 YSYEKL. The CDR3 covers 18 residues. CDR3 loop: CASSQEPVRSSYNSPLHF. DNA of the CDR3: TGTGCCAGCAGCCAAGAACCGGTCCGGAGCTCCTATAATTCACCCCTCCACTTT.

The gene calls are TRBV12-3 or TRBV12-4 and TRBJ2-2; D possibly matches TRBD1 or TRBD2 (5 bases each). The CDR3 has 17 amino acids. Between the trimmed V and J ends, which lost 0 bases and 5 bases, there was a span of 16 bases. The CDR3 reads CASSLAVLAEGTGELFF. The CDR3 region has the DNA TGTGCCAGCAGTTTAGCTGTCCTAGCAGAGGGGACCGGGGAGCTGTTTTTT.

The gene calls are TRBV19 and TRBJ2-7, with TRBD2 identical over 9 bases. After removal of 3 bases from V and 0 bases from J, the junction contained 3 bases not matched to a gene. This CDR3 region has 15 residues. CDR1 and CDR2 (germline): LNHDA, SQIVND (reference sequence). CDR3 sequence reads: CASSIGLAISYEQYF. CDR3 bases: TGTGCCAGTAGTATTGGACTAGCGATCTCCTACGAGCAGTACTTC.

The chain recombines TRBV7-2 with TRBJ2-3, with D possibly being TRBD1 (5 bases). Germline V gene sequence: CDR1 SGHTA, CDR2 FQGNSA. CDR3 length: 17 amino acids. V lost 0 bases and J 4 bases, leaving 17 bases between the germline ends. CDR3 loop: CASSLALRGASADTQYF. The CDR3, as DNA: TGTGCCAGCAGCTTAGCGCTAAGGGGCGCATCAGCAGATACGCAGTATTTT. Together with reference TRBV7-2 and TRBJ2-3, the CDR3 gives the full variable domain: GAGVSQSPSNKVTEKGKDVELRCDPISGHTALYWYRQSLGQGLEFLIYFQGNSAPDKSGLPSDRFSAERTGGSVSTLTIQRTQQEDSAVYLCASSLALRGASADTQYFGPGTRLTVL.

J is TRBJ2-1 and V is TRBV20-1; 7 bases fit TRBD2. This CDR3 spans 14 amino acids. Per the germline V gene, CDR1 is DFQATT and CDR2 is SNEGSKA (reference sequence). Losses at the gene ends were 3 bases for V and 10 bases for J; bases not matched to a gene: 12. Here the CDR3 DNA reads TGCAGTGCTAGGGCGGGACTACCCATTTCAGAGCAGTTCTTC. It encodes CSARAGLPISEQFF.

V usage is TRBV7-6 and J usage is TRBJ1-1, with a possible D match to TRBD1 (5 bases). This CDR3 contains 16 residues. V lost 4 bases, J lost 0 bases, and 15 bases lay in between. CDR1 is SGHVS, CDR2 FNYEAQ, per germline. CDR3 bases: TGTGCCAGCAGCTCGCTGACAGAGTCAATGAACACTGAAGCTTTCTTT. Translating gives CASSSLTESMNTEAFF.

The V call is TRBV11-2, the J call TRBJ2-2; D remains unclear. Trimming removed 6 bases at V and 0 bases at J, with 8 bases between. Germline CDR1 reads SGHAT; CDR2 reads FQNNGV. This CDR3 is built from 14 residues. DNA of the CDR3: TGTGCCAGCAGTGGAGACACGAACACCGGGGAGCTGTTTTTT. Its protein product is CASSGDTNTGELFF.

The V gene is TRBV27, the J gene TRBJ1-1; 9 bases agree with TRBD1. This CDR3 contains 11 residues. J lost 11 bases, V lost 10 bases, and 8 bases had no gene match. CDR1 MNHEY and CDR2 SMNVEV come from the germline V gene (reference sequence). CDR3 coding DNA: TGTGCCATATTACAGGGGGCGGTTGCTTTCTTT. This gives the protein CAILQGAVAFF.